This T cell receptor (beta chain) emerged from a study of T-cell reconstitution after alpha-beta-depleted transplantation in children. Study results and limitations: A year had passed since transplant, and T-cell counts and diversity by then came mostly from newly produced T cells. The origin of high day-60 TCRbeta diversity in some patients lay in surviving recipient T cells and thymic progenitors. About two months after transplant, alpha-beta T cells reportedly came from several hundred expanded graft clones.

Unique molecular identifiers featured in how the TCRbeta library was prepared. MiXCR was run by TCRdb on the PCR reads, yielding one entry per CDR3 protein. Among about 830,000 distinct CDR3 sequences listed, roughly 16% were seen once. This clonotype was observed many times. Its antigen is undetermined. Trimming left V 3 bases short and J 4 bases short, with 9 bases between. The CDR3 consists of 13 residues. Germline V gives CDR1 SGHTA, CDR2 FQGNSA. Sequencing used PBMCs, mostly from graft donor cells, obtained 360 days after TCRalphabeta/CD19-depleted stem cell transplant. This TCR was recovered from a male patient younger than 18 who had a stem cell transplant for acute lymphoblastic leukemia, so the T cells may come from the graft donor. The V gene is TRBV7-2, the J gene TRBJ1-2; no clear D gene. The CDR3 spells CASSFGASYGYTF. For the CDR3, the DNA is TGTGCCAGCAGCTTTGGCGCCTCCTATGGCTACACCTTC.